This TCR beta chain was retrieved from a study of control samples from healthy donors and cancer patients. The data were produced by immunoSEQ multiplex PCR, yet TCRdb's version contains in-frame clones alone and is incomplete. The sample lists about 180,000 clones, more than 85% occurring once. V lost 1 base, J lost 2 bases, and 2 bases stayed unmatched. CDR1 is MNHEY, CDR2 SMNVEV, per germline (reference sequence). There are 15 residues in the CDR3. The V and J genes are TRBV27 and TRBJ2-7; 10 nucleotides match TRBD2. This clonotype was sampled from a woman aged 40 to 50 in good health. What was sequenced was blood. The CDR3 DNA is TGTGCCAGCAGTTTATTAGCGGGGGGTACCTACGAGCAGTACTTC. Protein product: CASSLLAGGTYEQYF.